The 26 T cell receptor beta chains presented below share a single source sample, sequenced in a study of T cells in Graves' hyperthyroidism and ophthalmopathy. Amplification of TCR beta CDR3 regions used RNA as the template. Carried out on the TCR CDR3, a first-round RT-PCR used the HTBI primer set. TCRdb processed the multiplex PCR reads anew with MiXCR; each CDR3 protein has one entry. The table includes over 300,000 distinct CDR3 sequences, about 15% detected once. Sample: blood. Receptor source: a woman aged 55-69 years with Graves' hyperthyroidism.

This clonotype was counted many times. CDR3 in amino acids: CASSPGSLSGSGSWSQETQYF. In DNA form, the CDR3 reads TGTGCCAGCAGCCCGGGATCACTCAGCGGGAGTGGAAGCTGGTCCCAAGAGACCCAGTACTTC. This sequence joins TRBV7-9 and TRBJ2-5; 8 bases line up with TRBD2. V lost 5 bases, J lost 1 base, and 24 bases stayed unmatched. CDR1 and CDR2 from the germline V gene are SEHNR and FQNEAQ (reference sequence). The CDR3 totals 21 residues.

The chain employs TRBV27 and TRBJ1-3, with D maybe TRBD1 (6 bases). V lost 6 bases to trimming and J lost 2 bases, with 14 bases between them. The germline CDR1 and CDR2 sequences are MNHEY and SMNVEV (reference sequence). The CDR3 is 15 amino acids. The CDR3 DNA sequence: TGTGCCAGCAGATACACAGGGTCGACTGGAAACACCATATATTTT. Encoded protein: CASRYTGSTGNTIYF.

The V and J genes are TRBV7-9 and TRBJ2-7, with D tentatively TRBD2 (6 bases). In germline, CDR1 is SEHNR, CDR2 FQNEAQ (reference sequence). With 6 bases removed from V and 5 bases from J, the gap between germline ends came to 17 bases. This CDR3 spans 14 amino acids. CDR3 region: CASRRDVLEDEQYF. The CDR3 DNA reads TGTGCCAGCAGGCGGGATGTCCTGGAGGACGAGCAGTACTTC.

This clonotype was seen at least ten times. The V and J genes are TRBV25-1 and TRBJ2-1, with 11 bases identical to TRBD2. The germline V gene encodes CDR1 MGHDK and CDR2 SYGVNS. This CDR3 has 17 amino acids. The V gene end was trimmed by 5 bases and the J gene end by 2 bases; junction bases not matched to a gene: 8. CDR3: CASSPPLAGGPYNEQFF. The DNA for the CDR3 is TGTGCCAGCAGTCCACCCTTAGCGGGAGGGCCCTACAATGAGCAGTTCTTC.

This clonotype was detected a few times. The chain has TRBV30 and TRBJ1-3, with D perhaps matching TRBD1 (6 bases). V lost 2 bases and J 1 base, leaving 18 bases between the germline ends. Per the germline V gene, CDR1 is GTSNPN and CDR2 is SVGIG (reference sequence). The CDR3 covers 17 residues. Here the CDR3 DNA reads TGTGCCTGGAGTCTCGGGGGGGCGCGGGGGTCTGGAAACACCATATATTTT. This gives the protein CAWSLGGARGSGNTIYF.

A few counts support this clonotype. J is TRBJ2-5 and V is TRBV7-6; D gene unclear. Trimming stripped 4 bases from V and 1 base from J, with 7 bases between. This CDR3 contains 13 residues. Germline V gene data show CDR1 as SGHVS and CDR2 as FNYEAQ. CDR3 amino acids: CASSSLSQETQYF. CDR3 coding DNA: TGTGCCAGCAGCTCCCTCTCCCAAGAGACCCAGTACTTC. Full variable domain (rest looked up from reference TRBV7-6 and TRBJ2-5): GAGVSQSPRYKVTKRGQDVALRCDPISGHVSLYWYRQALGQGPEFLTYFNYEAQQDKSGLPNDRFSAERPEGSISTLTIQRTEQRDSAMYRCASSSLSQETQYFGPGTRLLVL.

This clonotype appeared many times. The V gene is TRBV5-4, the J gene TRBJ2-1, with TRBD1 as a possible D gene (6 bases). CDR3 length equals 14 residues. V was clipped by 1 base and J by 7 bases, with 12 bases between them. Germline lookup yields CDR1 SGHNT and CDR2 YYREEE (reference sequence). CDR3 bases: TGTGCCAGCAGCTTGCCCGTGGGGGCGAATGAGCAGTTCTTC. It codes for CASSLPVGANEQFF.

This clonotype was detected only a few times. The V gene is TRBV7-9, the J gene TRBJ2-5, with D possibly TRBD2 on 6 matching bases. Germline V gives CDR1 SEHNR, CDR2 FQNEAQ (reference sequence). Trimming cost V 4 bases and J 1 base, with 10 bases left between them. This CDR3 is built from 14 residues. The CDR3 nucleotides read TGTGCCAGCAGCTGGCTAGCGTCCCAAGAGACCCAGTACTTC. This codes for CASSWLASQETQYF.

This clonotype was recorded at least ten times. DNA of the CDR3: TGTGCCAGCAGCACCCAGGTGCGGGAAAAACTGTTTTTT. Translating gives CASSTQVREKLFF. V usage is TRBV11-2 and J usage is TRBJ1-4; D not certain. The ends were cut back, 5 bases at V and 8 bases at J, with 12 bases in the middle. The CDR3 is 13 residues long. Germline V lookup: CDR1 SGHAT, CDR2 FQNNGV.

In its sample, this clonotype was seen many times. This chain links TRBV7-3 with TRBJ1-1; TRBD1 is a possible D gene (5 bases). Germline CDR1 is SGHTA and CDR2 is FQGTGA. Trimming pared 5 bases from V and 1 base from J, leaving 8 bases between. The CDR3 runs 13 residues. Here the CDR3 reads CASSIQENTEAFF. The CDR3 DNA reads TGTGCCAGCAGCATACAGGAGAACACTGAAGCTTTCTTT.

The table lists this clonotype with many counts. The V gene is TRBV2, the J gene TRBJ2-7; D is possibly TRBD1 or TRBD2 (6 bases each). Germline lookup yields CDR1 SNHLY and CDR2 FYNNEI. Trimming took off 6 bases at V and 6 bases at J, with 21 bases between the two ends. This CDR3 has 15 amino acids. CDR3 protein: CASRTNRALGGEQYF. In nucleotides, the CDR3 is TGTGCCAGCAGAACAAACAGGGCGCTGGGGGGCGAGCAGTACTTC.

The gene calls are TRBV27 and TRBJ1-6; maybe TRBD1 (5 bases). The germline V gene has CDR1 MNHEY and CDR2 SMNVEV (reference sequence). The CDR3 has 14 residues. Trimming took 7 bases from V and 4 from J, leaving 11 bases between them. The CDR3 loop reads CASTRTSYNSPLHF. The CDR3 nucleotides read TGTGCCAGCACTAGGACATCATATAATTCACCCCTCCACTTT.

The V gene is TRBV29-1, the J gene TRBJ2-3; D gene unclear. The CDR3 length is 13 residues. V shed 3 bases and J shed 4 bases, with 11 bases lying between them. The germline V gene encodes CDR1 SQVTM and CDR2 ANQGSEA. CDR3 sequence (DNA): TGCAGCGTTGACGGTAGCCCCCCAGATACGCAGTATTTT. The encoded protein is CSVDGSPPDTQYF.

This clonotype has only a few counts. The V gene is TRBV28, the J gene TRBJ2-7; TRBD2 matches at 11 bases. Germline V gene sequence: CDR1 MDHEN, CDR2 SYDVKM. The V segment lost 6 bases and the J segment 7 bases; nucleotides outside the gene matches: 5. This CDR3 region has 13 residues. CDR3 nucleotide sequence: TGTGCCAGCAGAGCACTAGCGGGAGAGGAGCAGTACTTC. It codes for CASRALAGEEQYF.

At least ten counts were recorded for this clonotype. The chain employs TRBV28 and TRBJ1-5, with D possibly being TRBD1 (6 bases). V lost 7 bases and J 2 bases, leaving 21 bases between the germline ends. Germline CDR1 is MDHEN and CDR2 is SYDVKM. The CDR3 is 17 residues long. The CDR3 sequence is CASINRELVGRNQPQHF. The CDR3, as DNA: TGTGCCAGCATTAACAGGGAGCTGGTCGGACGCAATCAGCCCCAGCATTTT. The variable domain in full, completed from reference TRBV28 and TRBJ1-5, reads DVKVTQSSRYLVKRTGEKVFLECVQDMDHENMFWYRQDPGLGLRLIYFSYDVKMKEKGDIPEGYSVSREKKERFSLILESASTNQTSMYLCASINRELVGRNQPQHFGDGTRLSIL.

At least ten counts were recorded for this clonotype. The V and J genes are TRBV24-1 and TRBJ2-5; TRBD1 matches at 11 bases. The CDR3 totals 15 residues. Germline lookup yields CDR1 KGHDR and CDR2 SFDVKD. Losses at the gene ends were 4 bases for V and 5 bases for J; bases not matched to a gene: 5. The CDR3 sequence is CATSDLGQGAETQYF. CDR3 DNA: TGTGCCACCAGTGACCTTGGACAGGGGGCGGAGACCCAGTACTTC.

This chain links TRBV24-1 with TRBJ1-2, with TRBD1 as a possible D gene (6 bases). Trimming cost V 4 bases and J 8 bases, with 16 bases left between them. The CDR3 loop spans 14 amino acids. CDR1 is KGHDR, CDR2 SFDVKD, per germline. The CDR3 DNA is TGTGCCACCAGTGAAGGAACAGGGAGAGGAGGCTACACCTTC. Translated, it gives CATSEGTGRGGYTF.

This sequence joins TRBV5-1 and TRBJ1-5; 7 bases line up with TRBD1. The CDR3 covers 14 residues. CDR1 is SGHRS, CDR2 YFSETQ, per germline. J was trimmed by 6 bases and V by 4 bases; bases with no gene match: 7. Here the CDR3 DNA reads TGCGCCAGCAGCGTTACAGGGGAAGGTCAGCCCCAGCATTTT. Translation: CASSVTGEGQPQHF.

The table lists this clonotype with many counts. This sequence joins TRBV11-3 and TRBJ2-7, with D unresolved. The V gene's germline CDR1 is SGHNT and CDR2 YENEEA. Trimming cost V 0 bases and J 7 bases, with 4 bases left between them. This CDR3 is 11 amino acids long. The CDR3 DNA reads as TGTGCCAGCAGCTTAGAAGGGGAGCAGTACTTC. Its translation is CASSLEGEQYF.

At least ten counts were recorded for this clonotype. The chain carries TRBV12-3 or TRBV12-4 and TRBJ2-1; D is ambiguous. Between the trimmed V and J ends, which lost 3 bases and 5 bases, there was a span of 11 bases. The CDR3 spans 14 residues. DNA for the CDR3: TGTGCCAGCAGTTTTAGGGCAGAGGACAATGAGCAGTTCTTC. Translated: CASSFRAEDNEQFF.

This clonotype has a count of ten or more. V usage is TRBV5-1 and J usage is TRBJ2-1; 9 positions match TRBD1. V gave up 2 bases and J gave up 3 bases; unmatched junction bases: 3. The CDR3 is 15 amino acids. CDR1 and CDR2 from the germline V gene are SGHRS and YFSETQ. CDR3 amino acids: CASSLQGANYNEQFF. The CDR3 nucleotides read TGCGCCAGCAGCTTACAGGGGGCCAACTACAATGAGCAGTTCTTC.

This clonotype showed up many times. The chain is built from TRBV3-1 and TRBJ2-1; 9 positions match TRBD2. Germline V gene sequence: CDR1 LGHDT, CDR2 YNNKEL (reference sequence). The CDR3 is 17 amino acids. J was trimmed by 4 bases and V by 6 bases; bases with no gene match: 13. Here the CDR3 DNA reads TGTGCCAGCAGTTCTGGGGGACTAGCCTTTGCGTACAATGAGCAGTTCTTC. Residues: CASSSGGLAFAYNEQFF.

Many counts were recorded for this clonotype. The chain employs TRBV15 and TRBJ1-2; no reliable D call. The V gene lost 7 bases and the J gene lost 0 bases, with 12 bases spanning the gap. There are 14 residues in the CDR3. Germline V gene lookup returns CDR1 LNHNV and CDR2 YYDKDF (reference sequence). The CDR3 loop reads CATTGSRSNYGYTF. DNA of the CDR3: TGTGCCACCACCGGCAGTCGATCTAACTATGGCTACACCTTC. Full variable domain (missing parts from reference TRBV15 and TRBJ1-2): DAMVIQNPRYQVTQFGKPVTLSCSQTLNHNVMYWYQQKSSQAPKLLFHYYDKDFNNEADTPDNFQSRRPNTSFCFLDIRSPGLGDTAMYLCATTGSRSNYGYTFGSGTRLTVV.

This clonotype was counted at least ten times. The rearrangement links TRBV11-1 to TRBJ2-3; D assignment may be TRBD1 or TRBD2 (5 bases each). Germline V gene data show CDR1 as SGHAT and CDR2 as FQDESV (reference sequence). Trimming shortened V by 5 bases and J by 2 bases, and 11 bases separated the two germline ends. This CDR3 has 14 residues. CDR3 in amino acids: CASSRGTITDTQYF. As DNA, the CDR3 is TGTGCCAGCAGCCGAGGGACCATCACAGATACGCAGTATTTT. Based on the CDR3 plus reference TRBV11-1 and TRBJ2-3, the full variable domain is EAEVAQSPRYKITEKSQAVAFWCDPISGHATLYWYRQILGQGPELLVQFQDESVVDDSQLPKDRFSAERLKGVDSTLKIQPAELGDSAMYLCASSRGTITDTQYFGPGTRLTVL.

The sample holds many counts of this clonotype. The V call is TRBV20-1, the J call TRBJ2-3, with a tentative D call TRBD2 (5 bases). Germline values: CDR1 DFQATT, CDR2 SNEGSKA (reference sequence). CDR3 size: 10 residues. CDR3 in amino acids: CSPRRDTQYF. The CDR3 region has the DNA TGCAGCCCCAGGAGGGATACGCAGTATTTT.

This clonotype was detected many times. In DNA form, the CDR3 reads TGTGCCAGCAGTTTATCGCAACAGTACAACACTGAAGCTTTCTTT. Translation gives CASSLSQQYNTEAFF. The genes are TRBV27 and TRBJ1-1; D is ambiguous. The CDR3 has 15 residues. Germline V lookup: CDR1 MNHEY, CDR2 SMNVEV (reference sequence). V was pared by 0 bases and J by 2 bases, with 10 bases between.